Below are 27 T cell receptor beta chains sequenced from a single sample in a study of blood T cell repertoires in COVID-19. Profiled with immunoSEQ multiplex PCR; TCRdb holds only in-frame clones, not every one. The data show 24,000 or so clones, about nine tenths seen once. Material for sequencing was peripheral blood. These receptors all stem from a human donor in a cohort sampled during active COVID-19. The donor label of this sample is uncertain.

The rearrangement uses TRBV4-2 and TRBJ2-1; 7 bases are a match to TRBD1. V lost 3 bases, J lost 10 bases, and 15 bases stayed unmatched. The CDR3 is 16 residues long. CDR1 and CDR2 (germline): LGHNA, YNFKEQ. CDR3 in DNA: TGTGCCAGCAGCCAGCCGGGACAGTGGCCCCGAGAGGAGCAGTTCTTC. It yields the protein CASSQPGQWPREEQFF.

V is TRBV12-3 or TRBV12-4 and J is TRBJ1-2; no reliable D call. There are 13 residues in the CDR3. Trimming removed 2 bases from V and 3 bases from J, with 7 bases in between. The CDR3 spells CASSLREDYGYTF. In DNA, the CDR3 is TGTGCCAGCAGTTTAAGGGAGGACTATGGCTACACCTTC.

This rearrangement joins TRBV5-1 to TRBJ2-5, with TRBD2 identical over 13 bases. The V gene end was trimmed by 3 bases and the J gene end by 3 bases; junction bases not matched to a gene: 5. The CDR3 consists of 16 residues. CDR1 SGHRS and CDR2 YFSETQ come from the germline V gene. CDR3 protein: CASSYTGTSGEETQYF. CDR3 nucleotides: TGCGCCAGCAGCTACACCGGGACTAGCGGGGAAGAGACCCAGTACTTC. The full variable domain, its missing parts supplied by reference TRBV5-1 and TRBJ2-5, is KAGVTQTPRYLIKTRGQQVTLSCSPISGHRSVSWYQQTPGQGLQFLFEYFSETQRNKGNFPGRFSGRQFSNSRSEMNVSTLELGDSALYLCASSYTGTSGEETQYFGPGTRLLVL.

This clone was observed once. V is TRBV14 and J is TRBJ1-1; 8 nucleotides agree with TRBD1. There are 13 residues in the CDR3. V shed 1 base and J 5 bases; nucleotides not matched to a gene: 0. Germline V CDR1 and CDR2: SGHDN, FVKESK. The CDR3 nucleotides read TGTGCCAGCAGCCAAGGACAGGGGACTGAAGCTTTCTTT. Amino acid sequence: CASSQGQGTEAFF.

This clone was observed once. V gene TRBV4-2 combines with J gene TRBJ1-1; D perhaps matches TRBD1 (5 bases). This CDR3 is built from 14 residues. CDR1 is LGHNA, CDR2 YNFKEQ, per germline. V lost 4 bases to trimming and J lost 1 base, with 10 bases between them. CDR3 loop: CASSLRQTNTEAFF. The DNA for the CDR3 is TGTGCCAGCAGCCTCCGACAGACGAACACTGAAGCTTTCTTT.

The rearrangement links TRBV4-2 to TRBJ1-3; no clear D. From germline, CDR1 is LGHNA and CDR2 YNFKEQ. Trimming removed 2 bases from V and 1 base from J, with 15 bases in between. This CDR3 contains 17 residues. DNA for the CDR3: TGTGCCAGCAGCCAACCCAACGGCCGGAGATCTGGAAACACCATATATTTT. Translated: CASSQPNGRRSGNTIYF.

CDR3 sequence: CASSSSGLFNEQFF. The CDR3 region has the DNA TGTGCCAGCAGTTCTAGCGGGCTGTTTAATGAGCAGTTCTTC. The J gene is TRBJ2-1, the V gene TRBV27; 8 nucleotides line up with TRBD2. J was trimmed by 7 bases and V by 4 bases; bases with no gene match: 6. The CDR3 loop spans 14 amino acids. Germline V gene lookup returns CDR1 MNHEY and CDR2 SMNVEV (reference sequence).

This chain joins TRBV2 and TRBJ1-3; D not resolved. This CDR3 region has 18 residues. Trimming left V 7 bases short and J 0 bases short, with 22 bases between. The germline V gene encodes CDR1 SNHLY and CDR2 FYNNEI. DNA for the CDR3: TGTGCCAGCAAAGGAGGGCAAGGGAGGAAAGTCTCTGGAAACACCATATATTTT. Amino acid sequence: CASKGGQGRKVSGNTIYF.

The gene calls are TRBV27 and TRBJ1-1; D ambiguous. Germline-derived CDR1 and CDR2 are MNHEY and SMNVEV (reference sequence). This CDR3 spans 13 amino acids. V was trimmed by 10 bases and J by 0 bases, leaving 12 bases between them. CDR3 DNA sequence: TGTGCCACCATGACACCACTGAACACTGAAGCTTTCTTT. Amino acid sequence: CATMTPLNTEAFF.

V is TRBV27 and J is TRBJ2-1; D is possibly TRBD2 (6 bases). This CDR3 contains 17 residues. V lost 5 bases and J 5 bases, leaving 22 bases between the germline ends. Germline V gene data show CDR1 as MNHEY and CDR2 as SMNVEV (reference sequence). Here the CDR3 DNA reads TGTGCCAGCAGTCCTTCTGGTTCCCGGGGGTTCGACAATGAGCAGTTCTTC. Protein: CASSPSGSRGFDNEQFF.

This chain uses TRBV6-4 with TRBJ2-1; TRBD2 matches at 7 bases. This CDR3 contains 15 residues. The V and J ends lost 5 bases and 2 bases, in that order; junction bases with no gene match: 6. Germline V gives CDR1 MRHNA, CDR2 SNTAGT. The CDR3 spells CASSPSGEPYNEQFF. CDR3 DNA: TGTGCCAGCAGTCCCAGCGGGGAACCCTACAATGAGCAGTTCTTC.

The chain combines TRBV28 with TRBJ1-1; the match to TRBD1 covers 7 bases. With V trimmed by 9 bases and J by 4 bases, 5 bases remained unmatched. Per germline, CDR1 MDHEN and CDR2 SYDVKM. CDR3 length: 12 residues. In DNA form, the CDR3 reads TGTGCCAGTTGGGACAGATTCACTGAAGCTTTCTTT. Translated, it gives CASWDRFTEAFF.

This chain connects TRBV5-1 to TRBJ1-3, with D uncertain. The CDR3 loop spans 16 amino acids. Germline V gene lookup returns CDR1 SGHRS and CDR2 YFSETQ. Trimming cost V 0 bases and J 0 bases, with 10 bases left between them. This chain's CDR3 is CASSLGAGSSGNTIYF. The CDR3 nucleotides are TGCGCCAGCAGCTTGGGGGCGGGAAGCTCTGGAAACACCATATATTTT.

V and J are TRBV5-5 and TRBJ1-6; D not certain. The germline CDR1 and CDR2 sequences are SGHKS and YYEKEE (reference sequence). The CDR3 length is 14 residues. V lost 2 bases to trimming and J lost 7 bases, with 10 bases between them. The CDR3 bases are TGTGCCAGCAGCTTTGGTAGCAACAATTCACCCCTCCACTTT. The encoded protein is CASSFGSNNSPLHF.

The chain is built from TRBV5-4 and TRBJ1-5, with 9 nucleotides matching TRBD1. The V segment lost 4 bases and the J segment 2 bases; nucleotides outside the gene matches: 7. This CDR3 has 16 residues. Per germline, CDR1 SGHNT and CDR2 YYREEE (reference sequence). CDR3 residues: CASSITGGWGNQPQHF. The CDR3 DNA is TGTGCCAGCAGCATTACAGGGGGCTGGGGCAATCAGCCCCAGCATTTT.

The chain joins TRBV7-3 to TRBJ2-3, with D unresolved. There are 13 residues in the CDR3. Deletions cut 5 bases from V and 6 bases from J, with 12 bases between. Germline CDR1 SGHTA, CDR2 FQGTGA. CDR3 sequence: CASSELPRDTQYF. Here the CDR3 DNA reads TGTGCCAGCAGCGAACTGCCCAGGGATACGCAGTATTTT.

J is TRBJ2-1 and V is TRBV10-3; 11 nucleotides line up with TRBD2. The CDR3 has 16 residues. The V and J ends lost 3 bases and 7 bases, in that order; junction bases with no gene match: 8. Germline CDR1 reads ENHRY; CDR2 reads SYGVKD. The CDR3 spells CAISEGVTSGGNEQFF. CDR3 coding DNA: TGTGCCATCAGTGAAGGTGTAACTAGCGGGGGTAATGAGCAGTTCTTC.

This sequence joins TRBV28 and TRBJ2-7, with D possibly being TRBD1 (6 bases). The CDR3 totals 15 residues. Germline V gene data show CDR1 as MDHEN and CDR2 as SYDVKM. Trimming cost V 6 bases and J 1 base, with 16 bases left between them. The CDR3 DNA follows: TGTGCCAGCAGACCCCCGGGACATCTGTCCTACGAGCAGTACTTC. Its protein is CASRPPGHLSYEQYF.

The chain combines TRBV30 with TRBJ2-3; D may be TRBD2 (6 bases). With 5 bases removed from V and 0 bases from J, the gap between germline ends came to 12 bases. Germline V gene lookup returns CDR1 GTSNPN and CDR2 SVGIG (reference sequence). The CDR3 totals 14 residues. CDR3 bases: TGTGCCTGGGGGGACTTTTTTAGCACAGATACGCAGTATTTT. It translates to CAWGDFFSTDTQYF. The variable domain in full, with the rest retrieved from reference TRBV30 and TRBJ2-3, is SQTIHQWPATLVQPVGSPLSLECTVEGTSNPNLYWYRQAAGRGLQLLFYSVGIGQISSEVPQNLSASRPQDRQFILSSKKLLLSDSGFYLCAWGDFFSTDTQYFGPGTRLTVL.

The V and J genes are TRBV7-2 and TRBJ2-1; 8 bases map to TRBD1. CDR3 length: 16 amino acids. CDR1 is SGHTA and CDR2 is FQGNSA in the germline V gene. Trimming cost V 5 bases and J 3 bases; bases outside gene matches: 9. The CDR3 spells CASSQRGTGVYNEQFF. The CDR3 bases are TGTGCCAGCAGCCAGAGAGGGACAGGAGTCTACAATGAGCAGTTCTTC.

V and J are TRBV13 and TRBJ1-1; TRBD1 is a possible D gene (6 bases). There are 14 residues in the CDR3. The V end lost 8 bases, the J end lost 5 bases, and 18 bases lay between the germline ends. Germline CDR1 PRHDT, CDR2 FYEKMQ (reference sequence). CDR3 region: CASRLPGDGTEAFF. In DNA, the CDR3 is TGTGCCAGCCGCCTCCCAGGGGACGGGACTGAAGCTTTCTTT.

The chain uses TRBV7-8 and TRBJ1-5, with 7 bases lining up with TRBD1. V gave up 4 bases and J gave up 0 bases; unmatched junction bases: 3. CDR3 size: 15 residues. Per the germline V gene, CDR1 is SGHVS and CDR2 is FQNEAQ. CDR3 nucleotides: TGTGCCAGCAGCTCGACAGGGCTTAGCAATCAGCCCCAGCATTTT. Protein product: CASSSTGLSNQPQHF.

The V gene is TRBV4-1, the J gene TRBJ1-2; D perhaps matches TRBD1 (5 bases). CDR3 length: 15 amino acids. The germline gives CDR1 MGHRA, CDR2 YSYEKL. The ends were cut back, 1 base at V and 2 bases at J, with 11 bases in the middle. The CDR3 DNA reads TGCGCCAGCAGCCAAGGGGGGGTAACAAACTATGGCTACACCTTC. Its translation is CASSQGGVTNYGYTF.

The rearrangement joins TRBV5-1 to TRBJ2-3; 10 bases match TRBD1. Unmatched junction bases numbered 3, after V lost 4 bases and J lost 4 bases. Looked up from germline, CDR1 is SGHRS and CDR2 is YFSETQ. This CDR3 has 14 amino acids. As DNA, the CDR3 is TGCGCCAGCAGCCCCGGACAGGGGGCAGATACGCAGTATTTT. Residues: CASSPGQGADTQYF.

The chain joins TRBV7-6 to TRBJ2-3; perhaps TRBD1 as D (6 bases). Trimming removed 1 base at V and 5 bases at J, with 7 bases between. This CDR3 has 13 amino acids. Germline CDR1 and CDR2: SGHVS and FNYEAQ. CDR3 bases: TGTGCCAGCAGCTTAGACAGGGTAGATACGCAGTATTTT. Amino acid sequence: CASSLDRVDTQYF.

Here the CDR3 DNA reads TGTGCCAGCAGCTTGACCCGGTCAGGGCGAGGCTATGGCTACACCTTC. It codes for CASSLTRSGRGYGYTF. This rearrangement joins TRBV5-6 to TRBJ1-2; weak D call: TRBD1 (5 bases). Germline values: CDR1 SGHDT, CDR2 YYEEEE. V lost 1 base and J 4 bases, leaving 17 bases between the germline ends. The CDR3 totals 16 residues. The complete variable domain, with remaining parts taken from reference TRBV5-6 and TRBJ1-2, reads DAGVTQSPTHLIKTRGQQVTLRCSPKSGHDTVSWYQQALGQGPQFIFQYYEEEERQRGNFPDRFSGHQFPNYSSELNVNALLLGDSALYLCASSLTRSGRGYGYTFGSGTRLTVV.

V gene TRBV7-8 combines with J gene TRBJ1-5; TRBD1 aligns across 8 bases. Unmatched junction bases numbered 3, after V lost 3 bases and J lost 2 bases. CDR3 length: 15 residues. Germline V CDR1 and CDR2: SGHVS, FQNEAQ. This CDR3 is CASSFQGAGNQPQHF. The CDR3 DNA sequence: TGTGCCAGCAGCTTCCAGGGGGCAGGCAATCAGCCCCAGCATTTT.